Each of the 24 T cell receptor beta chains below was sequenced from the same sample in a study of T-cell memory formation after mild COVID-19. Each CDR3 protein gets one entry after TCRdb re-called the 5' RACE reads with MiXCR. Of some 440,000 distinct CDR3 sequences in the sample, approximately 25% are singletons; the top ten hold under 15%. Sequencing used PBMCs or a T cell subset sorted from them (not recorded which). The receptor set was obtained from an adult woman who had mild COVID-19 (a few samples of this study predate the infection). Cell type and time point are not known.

CDR3 sequence: CASSDRAGGNNEQFF. CDR3 in DNA: TGTGCCAGCAGCGATCGAGCGGGGGGGAACAATGAGCAGTTCTTC. The chain is built from TRBV6-5 and TRBJ2-1; the match to TRBD2 covers 10 bases. The CDR3 sequence is 15 residues long. With 6 bases clipped from V and 5 bases from J, the junction kept 7 bases outside the gene matches. CDR1 MNHEY and CDR2 SVGAGI come from the germline V gene.

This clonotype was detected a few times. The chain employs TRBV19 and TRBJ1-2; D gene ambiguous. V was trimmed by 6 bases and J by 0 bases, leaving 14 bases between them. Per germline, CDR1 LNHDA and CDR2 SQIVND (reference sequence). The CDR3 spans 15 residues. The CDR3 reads CASRYTPWSNYGYTF. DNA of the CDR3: TGTGCCAGTAGATACACCCCGTGGTCTAACTATGGCTACACCTTC.

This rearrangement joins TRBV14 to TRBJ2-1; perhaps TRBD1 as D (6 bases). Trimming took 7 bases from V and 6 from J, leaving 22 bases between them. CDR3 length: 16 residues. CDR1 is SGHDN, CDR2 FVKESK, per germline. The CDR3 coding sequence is TGTGCCAGCACCCCAGGGGATTGGCGGTTAGTCAATGAGCAGTTCTTC. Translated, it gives CASTPGDWRLVNEQFF.

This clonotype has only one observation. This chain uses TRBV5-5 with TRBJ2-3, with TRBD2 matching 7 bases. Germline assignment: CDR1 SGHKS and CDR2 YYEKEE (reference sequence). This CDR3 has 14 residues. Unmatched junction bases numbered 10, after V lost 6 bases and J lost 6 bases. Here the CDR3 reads CASNGGGAFDTQYF. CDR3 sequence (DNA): TGTGCCAGCAACGGCGGGGGTGCCTTCGATACGCAGTATTTT.

The CDR3 DNA follows: TGCAGTGCCAATGGACCCGCAATCTCCTACGAGCAGTACTTC. Protein product: CSANGPAISYEQYF. The chain links TRBV20-1 to TRBJ2-7, with D hard to call. The CDR3 has 14 residues. Germline V gives CDR1 DFQATT, CDR2 SNEGSKA (reference sequence). Trimming removed 6 bases at V and 0 bases at J, with 15 bases between.

The chain's CDR3 is CATSRGLAYEQYF. The DNA for the CDR3 is TGTGCCACCAGCAGGGGCTTAGCCTACGAGCAGTACTTC. The chain has TRBV15 and TRBJ2-7; D gene uncertain. The CDR3 runs to 13 residues. The germline V and J ends were trimmed by 3 bases and 2 bases, with 8 bases remaining between them. The V gene's germline CDR1 is LNHNV and CDR2 YYDKDF (reference sequence).

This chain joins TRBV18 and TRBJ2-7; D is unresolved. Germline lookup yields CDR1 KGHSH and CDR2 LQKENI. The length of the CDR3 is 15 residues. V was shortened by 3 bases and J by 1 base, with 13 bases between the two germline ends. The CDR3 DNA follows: TGTGCCAGCTCACCCCCCGGTAAGATGTCCTACGAGCAGTACTTC. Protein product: CASSPPGKMSYEQYF. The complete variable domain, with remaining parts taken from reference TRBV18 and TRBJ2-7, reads NAGVMQNPRHLVRRRGQEARLRCSPMKGHSHVYWYRQLPEEGLKFMVYLQKENIIDESGMPKERFSAEFPKEGPSILRIQQVVRGDSAAYFCASSPPGKMSYEQYFGPGTRLTVT.

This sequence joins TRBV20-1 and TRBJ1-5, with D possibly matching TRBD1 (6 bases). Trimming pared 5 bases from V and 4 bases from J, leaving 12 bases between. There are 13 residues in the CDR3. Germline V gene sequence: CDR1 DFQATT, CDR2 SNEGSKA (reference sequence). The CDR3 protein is CSAGGGPNQPQHF. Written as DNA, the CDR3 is TGCAGTGCTGGAGGGGGGCCTAATCAGCCCCAGCATTTT.

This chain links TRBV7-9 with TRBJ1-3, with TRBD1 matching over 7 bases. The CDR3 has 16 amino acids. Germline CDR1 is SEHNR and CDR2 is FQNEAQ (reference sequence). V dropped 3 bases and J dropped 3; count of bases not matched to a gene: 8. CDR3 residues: CASSFEGQANGNTIYF. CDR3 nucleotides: TGTGCCAGCAGCTTCGAAGGACAGGCCAATGGAAACACCATATATTTT.

The CDR3 DNA follows: TGTGCCAGCAGTTTAAATAGGGGTGGGGGCACAGATACGCAGTATTTT. This encodes CASSLNRGGGTDTQYF. This rearrangement joins TRBV12-3 or TRBV12-4 to TRBJ2-3, with D perhaps TRBD1 (5 bases). The CDR3 consists of 16 residues. V lost 2 bases and J lost 1, with 13 bases in between.

Here the CDR3 reads CATSDLASGNPNEQFF. In DNA form, the CDR3 reads TGTGCCACCAGTGATTTGGCCAGCGGGAATCCCAATGAGCAGTTCTTC. V usage is TRBV24-1 and J usage is TRBJ2-1; 7 bases are a match to TRBD2. Per the germline V gene, CDR1 is KGHDR and CDR2 is SFDVKD. Trimming removed 0 bases from V and 6 bases from J; junction bases left unmatched: 7. This CDR3 comprises 16 residues.

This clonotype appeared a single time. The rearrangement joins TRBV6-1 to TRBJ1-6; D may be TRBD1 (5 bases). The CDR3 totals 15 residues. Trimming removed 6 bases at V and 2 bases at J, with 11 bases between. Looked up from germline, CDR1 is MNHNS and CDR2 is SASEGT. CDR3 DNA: TGTGCCAGCAGAAAGGGACGAGCCTATAATTCACCCCTCCACTTT. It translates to CASRKGRAYNSPLHF.

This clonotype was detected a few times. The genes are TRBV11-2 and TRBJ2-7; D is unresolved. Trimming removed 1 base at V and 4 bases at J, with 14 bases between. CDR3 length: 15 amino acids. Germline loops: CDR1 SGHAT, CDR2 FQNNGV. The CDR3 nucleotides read TGTGCCAGCAGCTTAGGAGGCCCTACACTGTACGAGCAGTACTTC. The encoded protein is CASSLGGPTLYEQYF. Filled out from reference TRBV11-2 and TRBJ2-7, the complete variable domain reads EAGVAQSPRYKIIEKRQSVAFWCNPISGHATLYWYQQILGQGPKLLIQFQNNGVVDDSQLPKDRFSAERLKGVDSTLKIQPAKLEDSAVYLCASSLGGPTLYEQYFGPGTRLTVT.

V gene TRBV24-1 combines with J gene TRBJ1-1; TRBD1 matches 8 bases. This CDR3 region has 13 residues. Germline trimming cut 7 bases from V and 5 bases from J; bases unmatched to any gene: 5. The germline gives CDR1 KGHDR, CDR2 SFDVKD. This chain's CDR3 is CATRSTGVTEAFF. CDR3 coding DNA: TGTGCCACCAGGTCGACAGGGGTGACTGAAGCTTTCTTT.

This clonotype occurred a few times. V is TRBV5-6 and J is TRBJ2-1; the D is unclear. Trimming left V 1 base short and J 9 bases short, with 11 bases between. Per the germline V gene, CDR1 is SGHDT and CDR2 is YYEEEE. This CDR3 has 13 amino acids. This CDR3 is CASSLQPAGEQFF. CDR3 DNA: TGTGCCAGCAGCTTGCAGCCGGCCGGTGAGCAGTTCTTC.

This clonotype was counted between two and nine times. In DNA, the CDR3 is TGCAGTGCTAGAGAGCCTGGGACAACCCAAGAGACCCAGTACTTC. Protein: CSAREPGTTQETQYF. The J gene is TRBJ2-5, the V gene TRBV20-1, with D possibly being TRBD1 (6 bases). In germline, CDR1 is DFQATT, CDR2 SNEGSKA (reference sequence). V lost 0 bases, J lost 1 base, and 12 bases lay in between. This CDR3 comprises 15 residues.

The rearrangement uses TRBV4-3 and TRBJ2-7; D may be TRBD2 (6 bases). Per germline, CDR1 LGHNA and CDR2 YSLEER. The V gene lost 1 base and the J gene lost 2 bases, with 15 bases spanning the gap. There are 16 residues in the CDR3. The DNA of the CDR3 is TGCGCCAGCAGCCAAGGCGTCGTGGGAGGAACCTACGAGCAGTACTTC. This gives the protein CASSQGVVGGTYEQYF.

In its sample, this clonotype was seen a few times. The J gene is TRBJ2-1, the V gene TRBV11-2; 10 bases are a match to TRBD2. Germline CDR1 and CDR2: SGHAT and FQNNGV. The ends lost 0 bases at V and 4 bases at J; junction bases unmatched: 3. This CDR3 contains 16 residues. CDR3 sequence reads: CASSLDRGLAYNEQFF. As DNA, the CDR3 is TGTGCCAGCAGCTTAGATAGGGGACTAGCGTACAATGAGCAGTTCTTC.

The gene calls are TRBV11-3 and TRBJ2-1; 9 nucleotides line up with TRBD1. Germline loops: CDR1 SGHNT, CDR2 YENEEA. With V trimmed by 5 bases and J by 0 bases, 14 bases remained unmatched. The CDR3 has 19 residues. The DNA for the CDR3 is TGTGCCAGCAGCGCCCAATGGACAGGGGCTAGGAGCTCCTACAATGAGCAGTTCTTC. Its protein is CASSAQWTGARSSYNEQFF.

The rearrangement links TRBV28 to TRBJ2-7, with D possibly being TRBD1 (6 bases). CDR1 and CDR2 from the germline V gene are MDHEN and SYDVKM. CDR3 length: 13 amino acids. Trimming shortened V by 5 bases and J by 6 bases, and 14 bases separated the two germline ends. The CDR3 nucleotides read TGTGCCAGCAGTCCTCCAGGGGTGGTCGAGCAGTACTTC. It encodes CASSPPGVVEQYF.

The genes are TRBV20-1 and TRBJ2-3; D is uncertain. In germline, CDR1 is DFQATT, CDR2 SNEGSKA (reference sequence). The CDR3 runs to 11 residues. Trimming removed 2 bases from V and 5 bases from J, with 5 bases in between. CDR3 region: CSARRRDTQYF. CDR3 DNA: TGCAGTGCTAGACGGCGAGATACGCAGTATTTT.

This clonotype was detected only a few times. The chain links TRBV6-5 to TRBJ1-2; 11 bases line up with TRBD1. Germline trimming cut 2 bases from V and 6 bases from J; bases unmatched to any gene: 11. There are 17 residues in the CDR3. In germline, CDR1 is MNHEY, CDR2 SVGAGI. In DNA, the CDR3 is TGTGCCAGCAGTTACCACCCGGACAGGGGGCGGGTGGATGGCTACACCTTC. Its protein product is CASSYHPDRGRVDGYTF.

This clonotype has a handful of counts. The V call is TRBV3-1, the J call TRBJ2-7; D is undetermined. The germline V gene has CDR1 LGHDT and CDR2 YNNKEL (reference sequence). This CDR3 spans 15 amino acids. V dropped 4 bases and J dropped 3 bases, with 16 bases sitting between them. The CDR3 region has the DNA TGTGCCAGCAGCCCCCCGACTCCGCGCTACTACGAGCAGTACTTC. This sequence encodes CASSPPTPRYYEQYF.

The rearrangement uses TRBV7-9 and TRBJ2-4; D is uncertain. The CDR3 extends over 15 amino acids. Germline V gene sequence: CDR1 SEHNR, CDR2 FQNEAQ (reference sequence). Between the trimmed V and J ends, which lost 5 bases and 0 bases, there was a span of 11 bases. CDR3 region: CASSNPGGAKNIQYF. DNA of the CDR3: TGTGCCAGCAGCAACCCGGGTGGAGCCAAAAACATTCAGTACTTC.